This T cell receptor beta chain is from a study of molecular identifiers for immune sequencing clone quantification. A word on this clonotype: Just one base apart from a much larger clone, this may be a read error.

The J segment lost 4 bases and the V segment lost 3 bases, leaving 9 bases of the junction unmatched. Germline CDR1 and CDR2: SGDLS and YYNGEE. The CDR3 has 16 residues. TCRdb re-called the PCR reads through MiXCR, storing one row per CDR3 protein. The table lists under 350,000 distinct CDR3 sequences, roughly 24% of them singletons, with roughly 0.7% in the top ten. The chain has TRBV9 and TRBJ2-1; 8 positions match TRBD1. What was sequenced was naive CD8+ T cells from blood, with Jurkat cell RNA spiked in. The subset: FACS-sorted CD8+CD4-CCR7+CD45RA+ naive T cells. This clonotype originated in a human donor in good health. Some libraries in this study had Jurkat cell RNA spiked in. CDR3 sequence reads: CASSANVGTGYNEQFF. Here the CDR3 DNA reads TGTGCCAGCAGCGCGAATGTCGGGACAGGATACAATGAGCAGTTCTTC.